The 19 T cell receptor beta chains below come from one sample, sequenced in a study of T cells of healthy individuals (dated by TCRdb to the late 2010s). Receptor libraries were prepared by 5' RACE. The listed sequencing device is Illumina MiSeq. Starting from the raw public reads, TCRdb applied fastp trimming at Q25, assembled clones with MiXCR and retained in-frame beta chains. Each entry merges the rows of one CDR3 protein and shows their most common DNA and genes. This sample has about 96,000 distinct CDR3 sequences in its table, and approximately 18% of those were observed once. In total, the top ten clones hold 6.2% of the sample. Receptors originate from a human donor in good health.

CDR3 sequence reads: CSARNPRRNNEKLFF. CDR3 nucleotide sequence: TGCAGTGCTAGAAATCCGCGCCGAAATAATGAAAAACTGTTTTTT. V and J are TRBV20-1 and TRBJ1-4; D call uncertain. V was shortened by 2 bases and J by 4 bases, with 14 bases between the two germline ends. The CDR3 contains 15 residues. CDR1 is DFQATT and CDR2 is SNEGSKA in the germline V gene (reference sequence).

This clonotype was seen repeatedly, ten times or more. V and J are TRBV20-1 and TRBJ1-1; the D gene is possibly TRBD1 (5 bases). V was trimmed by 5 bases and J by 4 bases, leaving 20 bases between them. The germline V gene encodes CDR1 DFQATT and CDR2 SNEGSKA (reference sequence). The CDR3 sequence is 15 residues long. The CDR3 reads CSAQNPGLWGTEAFF. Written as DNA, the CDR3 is TGCAGTGCTCAGAACCCGGGACTCTGGGGCACTGAAGCTTTCTTT.

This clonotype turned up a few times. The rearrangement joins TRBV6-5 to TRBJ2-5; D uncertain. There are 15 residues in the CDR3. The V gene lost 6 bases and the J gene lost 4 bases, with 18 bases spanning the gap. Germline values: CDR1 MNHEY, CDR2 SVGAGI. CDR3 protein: CASRPRPALGETQYF. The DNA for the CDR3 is TGTGCCAGCAGACCCCGGCCGGCCTTAGGAGAGACCCAGTACTTC.

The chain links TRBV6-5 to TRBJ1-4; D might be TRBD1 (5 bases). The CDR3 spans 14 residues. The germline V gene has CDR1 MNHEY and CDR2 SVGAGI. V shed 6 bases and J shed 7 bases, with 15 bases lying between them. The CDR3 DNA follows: TGTGCCAGCAGCAGGACCCTTCAGGGTGAAAAACTGTTTTTT. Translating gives CASSRTLQGEKLFF.

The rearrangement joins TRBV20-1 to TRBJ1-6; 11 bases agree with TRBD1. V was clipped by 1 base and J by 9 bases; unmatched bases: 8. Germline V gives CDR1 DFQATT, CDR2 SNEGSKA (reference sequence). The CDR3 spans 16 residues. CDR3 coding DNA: TGCAGTGCTAGAGGGACAGGGGGCGGGGAAACTTCACCCCTCCACTTT. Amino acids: CSARGTGGGETSPLHF.

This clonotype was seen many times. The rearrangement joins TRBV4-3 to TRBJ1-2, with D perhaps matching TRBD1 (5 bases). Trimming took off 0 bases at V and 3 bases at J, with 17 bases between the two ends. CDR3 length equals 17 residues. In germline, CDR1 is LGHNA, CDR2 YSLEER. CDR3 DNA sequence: TGCGCCAGCAGCCAAGAGGGGCGGTCCGGGCCTGACTATGGCTACACCTTC. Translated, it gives CASSQEGRSGPDYGYTF.

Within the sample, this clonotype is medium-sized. The CDR3 DNA follows: TGCAGTGCGAGTAAACCGGGACCCCAAATCTCCGAGCAGTACTTC. Its protein product is CSASKPGPQISEQYF. The rearrangement uses TRBV20-1 and TRBJ2-7, with D perhaps given as TRBD1 or TRBD2 (5 bases each). The germline V gene has CDR1 DFQATT and CDR2 SNEGSKA (reference sequence). CDR3 length equals 15 residues. V lost 6 bases and J 6 bases, leaving 24 bases between the germline ends.

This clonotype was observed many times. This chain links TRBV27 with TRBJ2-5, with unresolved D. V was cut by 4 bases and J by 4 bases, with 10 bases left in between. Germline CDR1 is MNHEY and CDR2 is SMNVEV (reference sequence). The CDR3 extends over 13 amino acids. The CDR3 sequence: CASSWAARETQYF. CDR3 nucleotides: TGTGCCAGCAGTTGGGCGGCCCGAGAGACCCAGTACTTC.

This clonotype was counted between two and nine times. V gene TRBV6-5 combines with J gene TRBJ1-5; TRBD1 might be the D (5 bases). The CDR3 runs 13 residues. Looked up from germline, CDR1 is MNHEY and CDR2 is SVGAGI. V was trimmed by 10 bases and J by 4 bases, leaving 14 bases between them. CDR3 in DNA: TGTGCCACCGCGCCTGCAGGGAATCAGCCCCAGCATTTT. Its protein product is CATAPAGNQPQHF.

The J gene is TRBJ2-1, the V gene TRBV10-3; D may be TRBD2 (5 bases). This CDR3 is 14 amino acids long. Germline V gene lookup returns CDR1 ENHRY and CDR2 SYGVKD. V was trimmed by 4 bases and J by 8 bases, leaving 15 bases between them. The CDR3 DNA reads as TGTGCCATCAGTGGAAGCCCGCGGGTGGATGAGCAGTTCTTC. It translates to CAISGSPRVDEQFF.

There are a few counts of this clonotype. CDR3 in DNA: TGTGCCAGCAGCTTTGAACTAGCGGGGCCCAATGAGCAGTTCTTC. Its protein product is CASSFELAGPNEQFF. The chain has TRBV11-2 and TRBJ2-1; 10 nucleotides line up with TRBD2. The V gene's germline CDR1 is SGHAT and CDR2 FQNNGV. With V trimmed by 3 bases and J by 6 bases, 5 bases remained unmatched. The CDR3 is 15 amino acids.

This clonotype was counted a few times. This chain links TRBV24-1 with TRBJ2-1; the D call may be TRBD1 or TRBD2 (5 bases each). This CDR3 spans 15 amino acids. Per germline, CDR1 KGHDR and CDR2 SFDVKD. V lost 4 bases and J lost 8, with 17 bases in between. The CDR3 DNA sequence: TGTGCCACCAGTGACCCCCGACAGCCAGCGGATGAGCAGTTCTTC. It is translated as CATSDPRQPADEQFF.

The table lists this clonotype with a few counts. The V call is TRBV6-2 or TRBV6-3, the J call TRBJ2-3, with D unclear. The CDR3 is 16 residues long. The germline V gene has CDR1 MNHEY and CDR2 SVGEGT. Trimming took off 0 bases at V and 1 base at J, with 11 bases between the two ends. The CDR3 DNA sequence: TGTGCCAGCAGTTACTCGATTCGGGTCGGCACAGATACGCAGTATTTT. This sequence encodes CASSYSIRVGTDTQYF.

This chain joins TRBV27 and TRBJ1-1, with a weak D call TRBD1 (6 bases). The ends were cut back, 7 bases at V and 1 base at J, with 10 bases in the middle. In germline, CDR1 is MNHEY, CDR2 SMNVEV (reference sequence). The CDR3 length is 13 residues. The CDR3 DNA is TGTGCCAGCATTAAACAGGGGAACACTGAAGCTTTCTTT. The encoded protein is CASIKQGNTEAFF.

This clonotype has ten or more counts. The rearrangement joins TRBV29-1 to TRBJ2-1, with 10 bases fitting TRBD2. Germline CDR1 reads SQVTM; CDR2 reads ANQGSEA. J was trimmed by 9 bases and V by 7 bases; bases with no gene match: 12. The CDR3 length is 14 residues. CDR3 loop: CSALSGRASGEQFF. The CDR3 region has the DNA TGCAGCGCCTTAAGCGGGAGGGCTTCAGGTGAGCAGTTCTTC.

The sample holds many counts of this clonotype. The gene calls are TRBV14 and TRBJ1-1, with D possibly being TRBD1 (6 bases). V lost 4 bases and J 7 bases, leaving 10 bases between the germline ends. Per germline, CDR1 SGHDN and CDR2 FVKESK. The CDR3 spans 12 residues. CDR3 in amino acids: CASSRDNFEAFF. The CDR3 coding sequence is TGTGCCAGCAGCCGGGACAACTTTGAAGCTTTCTTT.

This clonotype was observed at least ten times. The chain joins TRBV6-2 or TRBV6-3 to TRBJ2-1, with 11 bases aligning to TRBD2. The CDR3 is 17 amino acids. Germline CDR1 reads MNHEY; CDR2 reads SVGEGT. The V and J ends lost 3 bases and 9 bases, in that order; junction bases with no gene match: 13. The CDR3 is CASSYPGLAGWGPEQFF. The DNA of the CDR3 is TGTGCCAGCAGTTATCCCGGACTAGCGGGTTGGGGGCCTGAGCAGTTCTTC.

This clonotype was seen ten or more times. The chain's CDR3 is CSVGGAGTEAFF. Here the CDR3 DNA reads TGCAGCGTTGGGGGCGCGGGGACTGAAGCTTTCTTT. The chain employs TRBV29-1 and TRBJ1-1; perhaps TRBD1 as D (5 bases). The CDR3 extends over 12 amino acids. Trimming shortened V by 4 bases and J by 5 bases, and 11 bases separated the two germline ends. The V gene's germline CDR1 is SQVTM and CDR2 ANQGSEA.

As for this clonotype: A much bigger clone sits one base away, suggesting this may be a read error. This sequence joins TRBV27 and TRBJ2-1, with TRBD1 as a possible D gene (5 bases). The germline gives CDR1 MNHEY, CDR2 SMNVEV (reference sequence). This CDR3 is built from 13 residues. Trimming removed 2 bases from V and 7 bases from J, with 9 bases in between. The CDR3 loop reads CASSLRGRNEQFF. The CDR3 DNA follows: TGTGCCAGCAGTTTAAGGGGAAGGAATGAGCAGTTCTTC.